The 13 T cell receptor beta chains presented below share a single source sample, sequenced in a study of blood T cell repertoires in COVID-19 (dated by TCRdb to between 2020 and 2021). The protocol used for the library was the immunoSEQ multiplex PCR assay. TCRdb took this table from immuneACCESS and kept in-frame rearrangements with V and J called. Such tables lack part of the clones; where checked against another copy, unresolved V genes explain under half of the gap, and the rest is unexplained. The sample table records 100,000 to 110,000 clones; about 86% of these occur just once. The ten largest account for roughly 4.6% of the sample. Sample: peripheral blood. These receptors all stem from a human donor in a cohort sampled during active COVID-19.

The chain uses TRBV10-3 and TRBJ1-2; 10 nucleotides agree with TRBD1. CDR1 and CDR2 (germline): ENHRY, SYGVKD. This CDR3 is built from 13 residues. The V segment lost 3 bases and the J segment 6 bases; nucleotides outside the gene matches: 1. The CDR3: CAISDGTGDGYTF. The CDR3 DNA reads as TGTGCCATCAGTGACGGGACAGGGGATGGCTACACCTTC.

This chain links TRBV28 with TRBJ1-5, with TRBD1 matching over 10 bases. The CDR3 sequence is 18 residues long. Losses at the gene ends were 0 bases for V and 0 bases for J; bases not matched to a gene: 5. CDR1 is MDHEN, CDR2 SYDVKM, per germline. The CDR3: CASSLWTGGGYSNQPQHF. The CDR3, as DNA: TGTGCCAGCAGTTTATGGACAGGGGGCGGCTATAGCAATCAGCCCCAGCATTTT.

V gene TRBV5-1 combines with J gene TRBJ2-1, with 7 positions matching TRBD2. V trimming: 2 bases; J trimming: 4 bases; junction bases outside the gene matches: 3. The germline V gene encodes CDR1 SGHRS and CDR2 YFSETQ. This CDR3 has 14 amino acids. Written as DNA, the CDR3 is TGCGCCAGCAGCTTTAGCGGGCAATACAATGAGCAGTTCTTC. It translates to CASSFSGQYNEQFF.

The chain couples TRBV9 to TRBJ2-1, with D hard to call. CDR1 and CDR2 from the germline V gene are SGDLS and YYNGEE. The germline V and J ends were trimmed by 0 bases and 3 bases, with 7 bases remaining between them. The CDR3 runs 14 residues. The CDR3 DNA reads TGTGCCAGCAGCGTAGGGAGTCTCTACAATGAGCAGTTCTTC. Protein: CASSVGSLYNEQFF.

The gene calls are TRBV4-3 and TRBJ1-2; D perhaps matches TRBD1 (6 bases). CDR3 length equals 14 residues. V was clipped by 4 bases and J by 4 bases, with 13 bases between them. Germline assignment: CDR1 LGHNA and CDR2 YSLEER. The CDR3 nucleotides read TGCGCCAGCAGCCCAGGACAGATGAGCTATGGCTACACCTTC. Its protein product is CASSPGQMSYGYTF.

V is TRBV7-3 and J is TRBJ2-1; 9 bases fit TRBD2. V shed 5 bases, J shed 0 bases, and the junction held 8 bases outside the gene matches. The CDR3 is 17 amino acids. CDR1 is SGHTA, CDR2 FQGTGA, per germline. CDR3 sequence: CASSPGQLAGSYNEQFF. DNA for the CDR3: TGTGCCAGCAGCCCGGGTCAACTAGCGGGCTCCTACAATGAGCAGTTCTTC.

The rearrangement links TRBV3-1 (or the pseudogene TRBV3-2) to TRBJ2-3; D call uncertain. V was pared by 4 bases and J by 14 bases, with 16 bases between. This CDR3 spans 12 amino acids. The germline V gene has CDR1 LGHDT and CDR2 YNNKEL (reference sequence). This CDR3 is CASSRDPGGPYF. Here the CDR3 DNA reads TGTGCCAGCAGCCGCGACCCTGGCGGCCCGTATTTT.

The chain recombines TRBV24-1 with TRBJ2-5, with 8 bases lining up with TRBD1. The CDR3 is made up of 13 amino acids. Germline lookup yields CDR1 KGHDR and CDR2 SFDVKD. Unmatched junction bases numbered 1, after V lost 7 bases and J lost 1 base. The CDR3 reads CATSGQGQETQYF. The CDR3 coding sequence is TGTGCCACCAGCGGACAGGGCCAAGAGACCCAGTACTTC.

This clone was seen only a few times. The rearrangement links TRBV2 to TRBJ1-1; 7 bases align to TRBD1. J lost 5 bases, V lost 6 bases, and 6 bases had no gene match. The germline gives CDR1 SNHLY, CDR2 FYNNEI. CDR3 length: 13 residues. This CDR3 reads CASSAGTVTEAFF. CDR3 DNA sequence: TGTGCCAGCAGCGCCGGGACAGTAACTGAAGCTTTCTTT.

This clone was seen a single time. The chain combines TRBV30 with TRBJ2-5; TRBD2 matches 8 bases. The CDR3 runs 15 residues. Looked up from germline, CDR1 is GTSNPN and CDR2 is SVGIG (reference sequence). The trim removed 4 bases at V and 5 bases at J, leaving 12 bases unmatched. The CDR3 loop is CAWIQIPAGVETQYF. The CDR3 region has the DNA TGTGCCTGGATTCAGATCCCAGCGGGAGTTGAGACCCAGTACTTC.

The chain couples TRBV9 to TRBJ2-1; D call uncertain. Trimming stripped 1 base from V and 7 bases from J, with 9 bases between. Germline-derived CDR1 and CDR2 are SGDLS and YYNGEE. The CDR3 runs 13 residues. This CDR3 reads CASSVLFGNEQFF. Here the CDR3 DNA reads TGTGCCAGCAGCGTATTATTCGGGAATGAGCAGTTCTTC.

The gene calls are TRBV28 and TRBJ2-4; D possibly corresponds to TRBD2 (6 bases). Germline-derived CDR1 and CDR2 are MDHEN and SYDVKM. This CDR3 has 13 residues. Trimming stripped 8 bases from V and 3 bases from J, with 11 bases between. The chain's CDR3 is CASAMGLKNIQYF. CDR3 nucleotide sequence: TGTGCCAGCGCCATGGGACTCAAAAACATTCAGTACTTC.

This sequence joins TRBV11-3 and TRBJ2-1; the match to TRBD2 covers 12 bases. The germline gives CDR1 SGHNT, CDR2 YENEEA. The length of the CDR3 is 16 residues. V lost 4 bases, J lost 5 bases, and 6 bases stayed unmatched. The CDR3 loop reads CASSSRLAGENNEQFF. CDR3 sequence (DNA): TGTGCCAGCAGCTCAAGACTAGCGGGAGAAAACAATGAGCAGTTCTTC. Drawing the rest from reference TRBV11-3 and TRBJ2-1, the complete variable domain is EAGVVQSPRYKIIEKKQPVAFWCNPISGHNTLYWYLQNLGQGPELLIRYENEEAVDDSQLPKDRFSAERLKGVDSTLKIQPAELGDSAVYLCASSSRLAGENNEQFFGPGTRLTVL.